This is a list of T cell receptor beta chains from one sample in a study of cytomegalovirus exposure and HLA in healthy donors. The data were produced by immunoSEQ multiplex PCR, yet TCRdb's version contains in-frame clones alone and is incomplete. The sample lists over 100,000 clones, around 8.5% occurring once. Material: PBMCs. The receptor set was obtained from a man aged 35-49 years in good health and CMV-seronegative. CDR3s include the opening cysteine and the closing phenylalanine or tryptophan. Fields, in order: J gene, D gene, clone size, V gene, CDR3 DNA, CDR3 protein. The D gene is left open where the match is weak. Size is omitted from some rows. Given values are once, few, many or a class for expanded clones.

J gene: TRBJ2-7
D gene: .
clone size: .
V gene: TRBV2
CDR3 DNA: TGTGCCAGTGGGGAGGAGACAGTCTACGAGCAGTACTTC
CDR3 protein: CASGEETVYEQYF

J gene: TRBJ2-3
D gene: .
clone size: .
V gene: TRBV7-9
CDR3 DNA: TGTGCCAGCAGCTTATCGACTAGCACAGATACGCAGTATTTT
CDR3 protein: CASSLSTSTDTQYF

J gene: TRBJ2-3
D gene: .
clone size: few
V gene: TRBV6-6
CDR3 DNA: TGTGCCAGCAGCTCGTCAGGGTTGAGCACAGATACGCAGTATTTT
CDR3 protein: CASSSSGLSTDTQYF

J gene: TRBJ2-2
D gene: .
clone size: few
V gene: TRBV2
CDR3 DNA: TGTGCCAGCAAAGGCAGGGGCGCGAACACCGGGGAGCTGTTTTTT
CDR3 protein: CASKGRGANTGELFF

J gene: TRBJ2-3
D gene: TRBD2
clone size: .
V gene: TRBV28
CDR3 DNA: TGTGCCAGCAGTCCCTGGCTGGGACTAGCGGGGGCCACAGATACGCAGTATTTT
CDR3 protein: CASSPWLGLAGATDTQYF

J gene: TRBJ1-3
D gene: TRBD1
clone size: few
V gene: TRBV15
CDR3 DNA: TGTGCCACCAGCGGGGGGACAGGAGGGTTCGGGAACACCATATATTTT
CDR3 protein: CATSGGTGGFGNTIYF

J gene: TRBJ2-7
D gene: .
clone size: .
V gene: TRBV11-2
CDR3 DNA: TGTGCCAGCAGCTTACAGCGGAGGTACGAGCAGTACTTC
CDR3 protein: CASSLQRRYEQYF

J gene: TRBJ2-7
D gene: TRBD1
clone size: few
V gene: TRBV15
CDR3 DNA: TGTGCCACCAGTTTTGCCCCGGGACAGAGATACGAGCAGTACTTC
CDR3 protein: CATSFAPGQRYEQYF

J gene: TRBJ1-2
D gene: TRBD1
clone size: .
V gene: TRBV4-1
CDR3 DNA: TGCGCCAGCAGCCAAGCTACAGGGGTGAACTATGGCTACACCTTC
CDR3 protein: CASSQATGVNYGYTF

J gene: TRBJ2-5
D gene: .
clone size: .
V gene: TRBV7-2
CDR3 DNA: TGTGCCAGCAGCTTAGTCGTTGGGGCAGGCCAAGAGACCCAGTACTTC
CDR3 protein: CASSLVVGAGQETQYF

J gene: TRBJ2-7
D gene: .
clone size: few
V gene: TRBV27
CDR3 DNA: TGTGCCAGCAGTTTATCGCCAGGCGCCTACGAGCAGTACTTC
CDR3 protein: CASSLSPGAYEQYF

J gene: TRBJ2-1
D gene: TRBD2
clone size: few
V gene: TRBV2
CDR3 DNA: TGTGCCAGCACGGGACTAGCGGGGGGGAGAAAAGATGAGCAGTTCTTC
CDR3 protein: CASTGLAGGRKDEQFF

J gene: TRBJ1-1
D gene: TRBD1
clone size: few
V gene: TRBV5-4
CDR3 DNA: TGTGCCAGCAGCACAGGACAGGGTGTGACCACTGAAGCTTTCTTT
CDR3 protein: CASSTGQGVTTEAFF

J gene: TRBJ2-2
D gene: TRBD2
clone size: .
V gene: TRBV11-2
CDR3 DNA: TGTGCCAGCAGCTTAATTAGCGGGGTTAACACCGGGGAGCTGTTTTTT
CDR3 protein: CASSLISGVNTGELFF

J gene: TRBJ1-1
D gene: .
clone size: few
V gene: TRBV6-1
CDR3 DNA: TGTGCCAGCAGTGAAGCCATTTACACTGAAGCTTTCTTT
CDR3 protein: CASSEAIYTEAFF

J gene: TRBJ1-1
D gene: TRBD1
clone size: many
V gene: TRBV2
CDR3 DNA: TGTGCCAGCAGTGCGTCGGCAGGGGGAGTTACTGAAGCTTTCTTT
CDR3 protein: CASSASAGGVTEAFF

J gene: TRBJ2-2
D gene: .
clone size: .
V gene: TRBV10-3
CDR3 DNA: TGTGCCATCAGTGAGTCAAGTCCAGCGAACACCGGGGAGCTGTTTTTT
CDR3 protein: CAISESSPANTGELFF

J gene: TRBJ2-5
D gene: TRBD2
clone size: .
V gene: TRBV5-4
CDR3 DNA: TGTGCCAGCTCCAGGACTAGCGGGGGAAAAAAAGAGACCCAGTACTTC
CDR3 protein: CASSRTSGGKKETQYF

J gene: TRBJ2-1
D gene: .
clone size: .
V gene: TRBV11-2
CDR3 DNA: TGTGCCAGCAGCTTAGTGGCGACCGGGAATGAGCAGTTCTTC
CDR3 protein: CASSLVATGNEQFF

J gene: TRBJ2-7
D gene: .
clone size: few
V gene: TRBV2
CDR3 DNA: TGTGCCAGCAGTGAGGAGGGGATTCTCCCCTACGAGCAGTACTTC
CDR3 protein: CASSEEGILPYEQYF

J gene: TRBJ2-7
D gene: TRBD1
clone size: few
V gene: TRBV6-5
CDR3 DNA: TGTGCCAGCACCGCCGGGACAGTAACCTACGAGCAGTACTTC
CDR3 protein: CASTAGTVTYEQYF

J gene: TRBJ1-4
D gene: .
clone size: few
V gene: TRBV30
CDR3 DNA: TGTGCCTGGAGTGTACCCGGGGGAACTAATGAAAAACTGTTTTTT
CDR3 protein: CAWSVPGGTNEKLFF

J gene: TRBJ2-2
D gene: .
clone size: .
V gene: TRBV10-3
CDR3 DNA: TGTGCCATCAGTGAAGGGGCCGGGGAGCTGTTTTTT
CDR3 protein: CAISEGAGELFF

J gene: TRBJ2-2
D gene: .
clone size: .
V gene: TRBV7-9
CDR3 DNA: TGTGCCAGCAGCTTATGGCCGGGAAGGAACACCGGGGAGCTGTTTTTT
CDR3 protein: CASSLWPGRNTGELFF

J gene: TRBJ2-6
D gene: TRBD1
clone size: .
V gene: TRBV2
CDR3 DNA: TGTGCCAGCAGTACCGGGACAGACGGCTCTGGGGCCAACGTCCTGACTTTC
CDR3 protein: CASSTGTDGSGANVLTF

J gene: TRBJ2-5
D gene: TRBD2
clone size: .
V gene: TRBV5-1
CDR3 DNA: TGCGCCAGCAGTAATAGCGGGGGCAATCAAGAGACCCAGTACTTC
CDR3 protein: CASSNSGGNQETQYF

J gene: TRBJ2-3
D gene: .
clone size: few
V gene: TRBV19
CDR3 DNA: TGTGCCAGTAGTACGCCAGGGCCAGATACGCAGTATTTT
CDR3 protein: CASSTPGPDTQYF

J gene: TRBJ2-5
D gene: TRBD2
clone size: few
V gene: TRBV7-9
CDR3 DNA: TGTGCCAGCAACAAAGGGACTAGTTCTCTAGAGACCCAGTACTTC
CDR3 protein: CASNKGTSSLETQYF

J gene: TRBJ2-7
D gene: .
clone size: few
V gene: TRBV5-1
CDR3 DNA: TGCGCCAGCAGCTTGGAGTCGGGCAGGGCGTACGAGCAGTACTTC
CDR3 protein: CASSLESGRAYEQYF

J gene: TRBJ2-7
D gene: .
clone size: few
V gene: TRBV7-9
CDR3 DNA: TGTGCCAGCAGCCCAACAAACAGAAACTACGAGCAGTACTTC
CDR3 protein: CASSPTNRNYEQYF

J gene: TRBJ2-4
D gene: TRBD2
clone size: few
V gene: TRBV7-2
CDR3 DNA: TGTGCCAGCAGCCAGAGGCTAGCGGGGGCCGGGGACATTCAGTACTTC
CDR3 protein: CASSQRLAGAGDIQYF

J gene: TRBJ2-3
D gene: .
clone size: few
V gene: TRBV9
CDR3 DNA: TGTGCCAGCAGCGTATTCGGAGGGGCTCCAGATACGCAGTATTTT
CDR3 protein: CASSVFGGAPDTQYF

J gene: TRBJ2-7
D gene: TRBD1
clone size: few
V gene: TRBV7-8
CDR3 DNA: TGTGCCAGCAGCCCGGGGACAGGGACCTACGAGCAGTACTTC
CDR3 protein: CASSPGTGTYEQYF